The rows below give T cell receptor beta chains drawn from one sample of a study of regulatory T cells in long-lasting Graves disease. One entry per CDR3 protein, called by TCRdb with MiXCR from the multiplex PCR reads. The top ten hold under 20% of the sample, which has approximately 400,000 distinct CDR3 sequences, approximately 12% seen once. These data were also filed under a second study, of T cells in Graves' hyperthyroidism and ophthalmopathy.

Source: peripheral blood mononuclear cells (PBMCs), taken at new diagnosis, from a patient treated with antithyroid drugs. These receptors were obtained from a young woman with Graves disease. The CDR3 runs from the conserved cysteine through the conserved F or W. A D gene is named only where the DNA matches it firmly. Only some rows state a clone size, as once, few, many or a class for expanded clones.

size: many
V: TRBV20-1
J: TRBJ2-5
D: .
CDR3: CSARKQVLETQYF
DNA: TGCAGTGCTAGGAAACAGGTCTTAGAGACCCAGTACTTC

size: few
V: TRBV4-1
J: TRBJ1-5
D: .
CDR3: CASSQLQGSNQPQHF
DNA: TGCGCCAGCAGCCAACTCCAGGGTTCCAATCAGCCCCAGCATTTT

size: few
V: TRBV5-6
J: TRBJ1-5
D: .
CDR3: CASSLGSREIDQPQHF
DNA: TGTGCCAGCAGCTTAGGTAGCAGGGAGATCGATCAGCCCCAGCATTTT

size: many
V: TRBV6-2/TRBV6-3
J: TRBJ2-3
D: .
CDR3: CASSYGGEGADTQYF
DNA: TGTGCCAGCAGTTACGGGGGAGAAGGAGCAGATACGCAGTATTTT

size: many
V: TRBV20-1
J: TRBJ2-1
D: TRBD2
CDR3: CSATRRPGLDYNEQFF
DNA: TGCAGTGCTACCCGTAGACCGGGACTAGACTACAATGAGCAGTTCTTC

size: few
V: TRBV4-2
J: TRBJ2-1
D: .
CDR3: CASSPSGVNEQFF
DNA: TGTGCCAGCAGCCCCTCAGGAGTAAATGAGCAGTTCTTC

size: many
V: TRBV15
J: TRBJ1-4
D: .
CDR3: CATSRDLRTSGHGEKLFF
DNA: TGTGCCACCAGCAGAGATCTAAGGACCTCAGGGCATGGTGAAAAACTGTTTTTT

size: many
V: TRBV11-1
J: TRBJ1-1
D: TRBD1
CDR3: CAQGDRGTEAFF
DNA: TGTGCCCAAGGCGACAGGGGTACTGAAGCTTTCTTT

size: .
V: TRBV7-3
J: TRBJ2-2
D: TRBD1
CDR3: CASSPGTGGVTGELFF
DNA: TGTGCCAGCAGCCCCGGGACAGGGGGTGTCACCGGGGAGCTGTTTTTT

size: few
V: TRBV7-8
J: TRBJ2-7
D: .
CDR3: CASSLNVAGSMAYEQYF
DNA: TGTGCCAGCAGCTTAAACGTGGCGGGGAGCATGGCCTACGAGCAGTACTTC

size: few
V: TRBV20-1
J: TRBJ2-2
D: TRBD2
CDR3: CSAPRTSGEILNTGELFF
DNA: TGCAGTGCTCCCCGGACTAGCGGGGAGATACTAAACACCGGGGAGCTGTTTTTT

size: many
V: TRBV3-1
J: TRBJ2-1
D: .
CDR3: CASSSRGVNEQFF
DNA: TGTGCCAGCAGCTCGAGAGGGGTCAATGAGCAGTTCTTC

size: few
V: TRBV19
J: TRBJ2-1
D: .
CDR3: CASSIARSSYNEQFF
DNA: TGTGCCAGTAGTATAGCGAGGAGCTCCTACAATGAGCAGTTCTTC

size: many
V: TRBV2
J: TRBJ2-1
D: TRBD2
CDR3: CAIYDASGSNEQFF
DNA: TGTGCCATCTACGATGCTAGCGGGAGTAATGAGCAGTTCTTC

size: many
V: TRBV20-1
J: TRBJ2-1
D: TRBD2
CDR3: CSAGRAGTSGAGEQFF
DNA: TGCAGTGCCGGAAGAGCCGGGACTAGCGGGGCTGGTGAGCAGTTCTTC

size: .
V: TRBV6-5
J: TRBJ1-1
D: .
CDR3: CASSYWPGRTEAFF
DNA: TGTGCCAGCAGTTACTGGCCGGGAAGGACTGAAGCTTTCTTT

size: many
V: TRBV7-2
J: TRBJ2-7
D: .
CDR3: CASSLGRNEQYF
DNA: TGTGCCAGCAGCTTAGGACGGAACGAGCAGTACTTC

size: .
V: TRBV19
J: TRBJ1-5
D: TRBD1
CDR3: CASSKGDSNSNQPQHF
DNA: TGTGCCAGTAGCAAGGGGGACAGCAATAGCAATCAGCCCCAGCATTTT

size: many
V: TRBV27
J: TRBJ2-3
D: .
CDR3: CASSPRRGAYYGTDTQYF
DNA: TGTGCCAGCAGTCCCCGACGGGGGGCGTACTATGGCACAGATACGCAGTATTTT

size: many
V: TRBV18
J: TRBJ1-1
D: .
CDR3: CASSPEGTLINTEAFF
DNA: TGTGCCAGCTCACCCGAAGGTACTTTAATAAACACTGAAGCTTTCTTT

size: .
V: TRBV4-1
J: TRBJ2-3
D: .
CDR3: CASSQAVGGTDTQYF
DNA: TGCGCCAGCAGCCAAGCCGTCGGGGGCACAGATACGCAGTATTTT

size: many
V: TRBV2
J: TRBJ1-5
D: .
CDR3: CASSEIDQAQPQHF
DNA: TGTGCCAGCAGTGAAATTGATCAGGCTCAGCCCCAGCATTTT

size: few
V: TRBV27
J: TRBJ2-2
D: TRBD1
CDR3: CASSLWGQGAGGRASELFF
DNA: TGTGCCAGCAGTTTATGGGGACAGGGGGCTGGGGGGAGGGCCTCCGAGCTGTTTTTT

size: many
V: TRBV28
J: TRBJ1-2
D: .
CDR3: CASSLPGFNYGYTF
DNA: TGTGCCAGCAGTTTACCGGGGTTTAACTATGGCTACACCTTC

size: .
V: TRBV9
J: TRBJ2-3
D: .
CDR3: CASSVGVAVTDTQYF
DNA: TGTGCCAGCAGCGTAGGGGTAGCGGTCACAGATACGCAGTATTTT

size: many
V: TRBV13
J: TRBJ2-7
D: .
CDR3: CASRNIGSSYEQYF
DNA: TGTGCCAGCAGAAATATCGGGAGCTCCTACGAGCAGTACTTC

size: few
V: TRBV4-2
J: TRBJ2-1
D: .
CDR3: CASSQDNSYNEQFF
DNA: TGTGCCAGCAGCCAAGATAACTCCTACAATGAGCAGTTCTTC

size: many
V: TRBV19
J: TRBJ2-1
D: .
CDR3: CASNEQGDEQFF
DNA: TGTGCCAGTAACGAGCAGGGAGACGAGCAGTTCTTC

size: few
V: TRBV28
J: TRBJ2-2
D: .
CDR3: CAGSIGGSTGELFF
DNA: TGTGCCGGTTCAATAGGGGGGTCCACCGGGGAGCTGTTTTTT

size: few
V: TRBV12-3/TRBV12-4
J: TRBJ1-5
D: .
CDR3: CASSLQGQISNQPQHF
DNA: TGTGCCAGCAGTTTACAAGGACAGATTAGCAATCAGCCCCAGCATTTT

size: many
V: TRBV7-9
J: TRBJ2-1
D: .
CDR3: CASSLWGRVGPGGNYNEQFF
DNA: TGTGCCAGCAGCTTATGGGGTCGGGTTGGTCCGGGTGGAAACTACAATGAGCAGTTCTTC

size: many
V: TRBV20-1
J: TRBJ2-5
D: .
CDR3: CSASAGQETQYF
DNA: TGCAGTGCTAGTGCGGGCCAAGAGACCCAGTACTTC

size: many
V: TRBV7-2
J: TRBJ2-1
D: TRBD2
CDR3: CASRIEPSGRGRNEQFF
DNA: TGTGCCAGCAGGATCGAACCTAGCGGGAGGGGAAGGAATGAGCAGTTCTTC

size: many
V: TRBV18
J: TRBJ2-1
D: TRBD1
CDR3: CASSPTMGQGGHNEQFF
DNA: TGTGCCAGCTCACCGACTATGGGACAGGGAGGGCACAATGAGCAGTTCTTC

size: few
V: TRBV4-1
J: TRBJ2-3
D: TRBD2
CDR3: CASRPSILAEYDTQYF
DNA: TGCGCCAGCAGGCCAAGTATCCTAGCGGAATACGATACGCAGTATTTT

size: few
V: TRBV5-5
J: TRBJ2-5
D: .
CDR3: CASSSQEPFRLDLPETQYF
DNA: TGTGCCAGCAGCAGCCAAGAACCCTTCCGACTAGATCTTCCGGAGACCCAGTACTTC

size: .
V: TRBV6-2/TRBV6-3
J: TRBJ2-2
D: .
CDR3: CASRRTGMVGELFF
DNA: TGTGCCAGCCGTCGGACGGGGATGGTCGGGGAGCTGTTTTTT

size: many
V: TRBV7-2
J: TRBJ2-7
D: .
CDR3: CASSLAGEKQYF
DNA: TGTGCCAGCAGCTTAGCAGGCGAAAAGCAGTACTTC

size: many
V: TRBV12-3/TRBV12-4
J: TRBJ1-1
D: .
CDR3: CASRQGRRGLGRTEAFF
DNA: TGTGCCAGCAGGCAGGGTCGTCGGGGGCTAGGGAGAACTGAAGCTTTCTTT

size: many
V: TRBV9
J: TRBJ2-1
D: TRBD2
CDR3: CASTSGSGGNEQFF
DNA: TGTGCCAGCACTAGCGGGAGTGGCGGCAATGAGCAGTTCTTC

size: few
V: TRBV6-1
J: TRBJ2-5
D: .
CDR3: CASSGQRGETQYF
DNA: TGTGCCAGCAGCGGACAGAGGGGGGAGACCCAGTACTTC

size: .
V: TRBV27
J: TRBJ2-1
D: TRBD2
CDR3: CASSSRLAAPSNEQFF
DNA: TGTGCCAGCAGTTCTAGACTAGCGGCACCTTCCAATGAGCAGTTCTTC

size: many
V: TRBV7-3
J: TRBJ2-5
D: .
CDR3: CASSPQGLGTQYF
DNA: TGTGCCAGCAGCCCACAGGGTCTCGGGACCCAGTACTTC

size: once
V: TRBV15
J: TRBJ2-2
D: .
CDR3: CATSRVTNTGELFF
DNA: TGTGCCACCAGCAGAGTAACCAACACCGGGGAGCTGTTTTTT

size: few
V: TRBV4-1
J: TRBJ2-2
D: .
CDR3: CASSHWIGGELFF
DNA: TGCGCCAGCAGCCACTGGATAGGCGGGGAGCTGTTTTTT

size: few
V: TRBV19
J: TRBJ2-1
D: .
CDR3: CASSIGLALSHEQFF
DNA: TGTGCCAGTAGTATCGGGCTAGCCCTTTCCCATGAGCAGTTCTTC

size: many
V: TRBV11-2
J: TRBJ2-1
D: .
CDR3: CASSLTADRNEQFF
DNA: TGTGCCAGCAGCTTGACGGCCGATCGCAATGAGCAGTTCTTC

size: many
V: TRBV27
J: TRBJ2-2
D: .
CDR3: CASSLAANTGELFF
DNA: TGTGCCAGCAGTTTAGCGGCGAACACCGGGGAGCTGTTTTTT

size: many
V: TRBV6-2/TRBV6-3
J: TRBJ1-6
D: .
CDR3: CASSTGTDVGPLHF
DNA: TGTGCCAGCAGCACCGGGACGGATGTTGGACCCCTCCACTTT

size: .
V: TRBV20-1
J: TRBJ1-2
D: .
CDR3: CSARPNGQRGYGYTF
DNA: TGCAGTGCTAGACCTAATGGACAGAGGGGGTATGGCTACACCTTC

size: .
V: TRBV7-9
J: TRBJ2-1
D: .
CDR3: CASSLILGAGRDEQFF
DNA: TGTGCCAGCAGCTTGATCCTAGGGGCCGGGCGCGATGAGCAGTTCTTC

size: few
V: TRBV20-1
J: TRBJ2-5
D: .
CDR3: CSASGPGHGETQYF
DNA: TGCAGTGCTAGCGGACCCGGGCATGGGGAGACCCAGTACTTC

size: many
V: TRBV7-2
J: TRBJ2-1
D: .
CDR3: CASSSRDSEQFF
DNA: TGTGCCAGCAGCTCCCGCGACAGTGAGCAGTTCTTC

size: many
V: TRBV12-3/TRBV12-4
J: TRBJ2-1
D: .
CDR3: CASSFRVHNEQFF
DNA: TGTGCCAGCAGTTTTAGGGTCCACAATGAGCAGTTCTTC